This T cell receptor beta chain was captured by sequencing in a study of T cell responses to AZD1222 COVID-19 vaccine. Regarding the study as a whole: Two doses of AZD1222 preceded a rise in Spike-specific TCR breadth and depth.

Per germline, CDR1 SGHDT and CDR2 YYEEEE. V was cut by 0 bases and J by 1 base, with 7 bases left in between. CDR3 size: 14 residues. Second-dose recipients at about 4 or about 12 weeks were treated as one pooled group. Clones were sequenced by immunoSEQ multiplex PCR, and TCRdb holds only the in-frame ones, with some missing. The sample has approximately 150,000 clones, around 90% seen once. On this clone itself: Its antigen is as yet unknown.

The chain joins TRBV5-6 to TRBJ1-1; a possible D gene is TRBD1 (5 bases). The sequences come from peripheral blood, collected 28 days after the second AZD1222 dose. The sequence came from an adult who received the AZD1222 COVID-19 vaccine. CDR3 nucleotide sequence: TGTGCCAGCAGCTTGGGACAGTCGAACACTGAAGCTTTCTTT. This translates into CASSLGQSNTEAFF.